Listed below are T cell receptor beta chains from one sample, sequenced in a study of cytomegalovirus exposure and HLA in healthy donors. Some clones are missing from TCRdb's copy, which holds only in-frame ones; the method was immunoSEQ multiplex PCR. The sample contains 150,000 to 200,000 clones, roughly 78% of which appear only once. The sample was PBMCs. These receptors came from a woman between 40 and 55 years old in good health and CMV-seronegative. The CDR3 runs from the conserved cysteine through the conserved F or W. D genes are given only for firm matches. Clone size is given for some rows only: seen once, a few or many times, or a class if the clone is expanded.

V gene,D gene,clone size,J gene,CDR3 DNA,CDR3 protein
TRBV29-1,-,-,TRBJ1-1,TGCAGTGGCTTACAGGGTAGAAACACTGAAGCTTTCTTT,CSGLQGRNTEAFF
TRBV5-6,-,few,TRBJ2-7,TGTGCCAGCAGCCAGACCTACGAGCAGTACTTC,CASSQTYEQYF
TRBV5-1,TRBD1,-,TRBJ1-1,TGCGCCAGCAGCTCCTCAGGGGGACGAACTGAAGCTTTCTTT,CASSSSGGRTEAFF
TRBV5-1,TRBD2,-,TRBJ2-7,TGCGCCAGCAGCTTGGGGGGACTAGCGGGAGTACAAGAGCAGTACTTC,CASSLGGLAGVQEQYF
TRBV5-1,TRBD2,few,TRBJ2-1,TGCGCCAGCAGCTTATTCGCGGGAGTAACCGATGAGCAGTTCTTC,CASSLFAGVTDEQFF
TRBV28,-,once,TRBJ1-1,TGTGCCAGCAGTCCCCTCCGTACAGGGTTAGTCACTGAAGCTTTCTTT,CASSPLRTGLVTEAFF
TRBV10-2,TRBD1,few,TRBJ1-2,TGCGCCAGCAGTGAGAGGACAGGGCGTAGGTATGGCTACACCTTC,CASSERTGRRYGYTF
TRBV18,-,-,TRBJ1-2,TGTGCCAGCTCACCCCAGACAGGAGGTGACTATGGCTACACCTTC,CASSPQTGGDYGYTF
TRBV28,-,-,TRBJ2-2,TGTGCCAGCAGTTTCTCCTCGGGATTCACCGGGGAGCTGTTTTTT,CASSFSSGFTGELFF
TRBV28,-,few,TRBJ2-7,TGTGCCAGCAGTTTATTAATAAACGAGCAGTACTTC,CASSLLINEQYF
TRBV5-4,TRBD2,-,TRBJ2-3,TGTGCCAGCAAGAGGGCCGGGACTAGCGGGACCACCACAGATACGCAGTATTTT,CASKRAGTSGTTTDTQYF
TRBV5-1,-,-,TRBJ1-2,TGCGCCAGCAGCTTAGGGGGAATGGGTGTATATGGCTACACCTTC,CASSLGGMGVYGYTF
TRBV7-6,-,-,TRBJ2-5,TGTGCCAGCAGCTTACGAGCAGGGCGAGAGACCCAGTACTTC,CASSLRAGRETQYF
TRBV5-6,-,-,TRBJ1-3,TGTGCCAGCAGCTTGGCCTCTGGCTCCGCTCTTTTAAACACCATATATTTT,CASSLASGSALLNTIYF
TRBV2,-,once,TRBJ1-5,TGTGCCAGCAGTGTAACGGACACCAATCAGCCCCAGCATTTT,CASSVTDTNQPQHF
TRBV19,-,-,TRBJ2-7,TGTGCCAGTAAGGACGGCCCCCTTGGGAGCGAGCAGTACTTC,CASKDGPLGSEQYF
TRBV14,-,-,TRBJ1-1,TGTGCCAGCAAAACCGCGCAGGGACCGTCCGGGGGTGAAGCTTTCTTT,CASKTAQGPSGGEAFF
TRBV19,TRBD2,-,TRBJ2-3,TGTGCCAGACGAAGGGGACTAGCGGCAAGCACAGATACGCAGTATTTT,CARRRGLAASTDTQYF
TRBV5-6,-,-,TRBJ2-5,TGTGCCAGCAGCTTGCGGGCAGGGCGGGAGACCCAGTACTTC,CASSLRAGRETQYF
TRBV9,TRBD2,-,TRBJ2-3,TGTGCCAGCAGCGTAGCAGCGGGAGTAGATACGCAGTATTTT,CASSVAAGVDTQYF
TRBV10-1,TRBD1,-,TRBJ2-7,TGCGCCAGCGTAGGGACAGGGGAAGCCTACGAGCAGTACTTC,CASVGTGEAYEQYF
TRBV28,TRBD1,-,TRBJ1-6,TGTGCCAGCAGTTTAAGCGGGACAGGAATTAACTATAATTCACCCCTCCACTTT,CASSLSGTGINYNSPLHF
TRBV9,TRBD1,-,TRBJ1-1,TGTGCCAGCAGCGCAAAATCAGGGGGGAACACTGAAGCTTTCTTT,CASSAKSGGNTEAFF
TRBV4-1,TRBD2,few,TRBJ2-4,TGCGCCAGCAGCCAAGAAGGGACTAGCGGGAGGGCCCTCGAAAACATTCAGTACTTC,CASSQEGTSGRALENIQYF
TRBV28,-,-,TRBJ2-2,TGTGCCACCGACCCAGGGGCGGGTACCGGGGAGCTGTTTTTT,CATDPGAGTGELFF
TRBV9,TRBD2,-,TRBJ2-1,TGTGCCAGCAGCCCGGGGGGACTAGCGGGAGGTGAGCAGTTCTTC,CASSPGGLAGGEQFF
TRBV6-1,TRBD2,-,TRBJ2-1,TGTGCCAGCGGGACTAGCGGGAGGTGGTATGAGCAGTTCTTC,CASGTSGRWYEQFF
TRBV2,-,-,TRBJ2-2,TGTGCCAGCACCGGCTTGTATTGGACAGAGCGGAACACCGGGGAGCTGTTTTTT,CASTGLYWTERNTGELFF
TRBV6-6,-,-,TRBJ1-5,TGTGCCAGCAGCCCCCCTGATCAGCCCCAGCATTTT,CASSPPDQPQHF
TRBV13,TRBD2,-,TRBJ2-1,TGTGCCAGCAGCGGGGGGGGAGGCAATGAGCAGTTCTTC,CASSGGGGNEQFF
TRBV7-9,-,-,TRBJ1-2,TGTTCCAGCAGCACCTCGGTGGCGGTCGGTGGCTACACCTTC,CSSSTSVAVGGYTF
TRBV28,-,-,TRBJ2-2,TGTGCCAGCAGGCGGGCGGGTAGAACCGGGGAGCTGTTTTTT,CASRRAGRTGELFF
TRBV5-6,-,-,TRBJ2-7,TGTGCCAGCAGCTTGGGACAGAGCTCCTACGAGCAGTACTTC,CASSLGQSSYEQYF
TRBV21-1,-,-,TRBJ2-5,TGTGCCAGCAGCAGGGGCCGAGGGCGGGAGGGCCAACTGGTAGAGACCCAGTACTTC,CASSRGRGREGQLVETQYF
TRBV27,-,-,TRBJ1-1,TGTGCCAGCAGGACCCAGGTGGATCGGAACACTGAAGCTTTCTTT,CASRTQVDRNTEAFF
TRBV27,TRBD1,-,TRBJ1-2,TGTGCCAGCAGTCTACAACGGACAGGCAGAGCCTATGGCTACACCTTC,CASSLQRTGRAYGYTF
TRBV2,TRBD1,-,TRBJ2-2,TGTGCCAGCAGTACGACAGGGGGCGTGACCGGGGAGCTGTTTTTT,CASSTTGGVTGELFF
TRBV6-4,TRBD2,medium-sized,TRBJ2-1,TGTGCCAGCAGTGACTCGCTAGCGGGGTACAATGAGCAGTTCTTC,CASSDSLAGYNEQFF
TRBV28,TRBD2,-,TRBJ2-1,TGTGCCAGCAGTTCCCGGGGGGGTGAGCAGTTCTTC,CASSSRGGEQFF
TRBV6-5,-,few,TRBJ1-1,TGTGCCAGCAGTTCACCCCGAGCGGGAAGCAACACTGAAGCTTTCTTT,CASSSPRAGSNTEAFF
TRBV5-4,TRBD1,-,TRBJ2-2,TGTGCCAGCAGCTTGGGAGACAGGGGGTTCACCGGGGAGCTGTTTTTT,CASSLGDRGFTGELFF
TRBV27,TRBD1,-,TRBJ2-3,TGTGCCAGCAATTCCGGACAGGGGATACGGGATACGCAGTATTTT,CASNSGQGIRDTQYF
TRBV13,TRBD1,-,TRBJ2-2,TGTGCCAGCGAGGGACAGGTGGGCCGGGAGCTGTTTTTT,CASEGQVGRELFF
TRBV7-6,TRBD2,-,TRBJ2-5,TGTGCCAGCAGCCCCGGACTAGCGGGAGGAGGTTGGGAGACCCAGTACTTC,CASSPGLAGGGWETQYF
TRBV7-2,-,-,TRBJ1-1,TGTGCCAGCAGCCCGGACCCAGGGATGAACACTGAAGCTTTCTTT,CASSPDPGMNTEAFF
TRBV4-1,-,-,TRBJ2-7,TGCGCCAGCAGCGGTAACCAGGTGGGCAGGGGCGACGAGCAGTACTTC,CASSGNQVGRGDEQYF
TRBV6-6,-,-,TRBJ2-2,TGTGCCAGCAGCCCTGGAGGGGTAATGGGCGGGGAGCTGTTTTTT,CASSPGGVMGGELFF
TRBV5-8,-,once,TRBJ1-3,TGTGCCAGCAGCGCGGACGGAGGCTCTGGAAACACCATATATTTT,CASSADGGSGNTIYF
TRBV7-9,-,-,TRBJ2-5,TGTGCCAGCAGCCGAGCCGAAGAGACCCAGTACTTC,CASSRAEETQYF
TRBV5-6,TRBD2,-,TRBJ2-7,TGTGCCAGCAGCTTGGCTAGCGGGTTTTACGAGCAGTACTTC,CASSLASGFYEQYF